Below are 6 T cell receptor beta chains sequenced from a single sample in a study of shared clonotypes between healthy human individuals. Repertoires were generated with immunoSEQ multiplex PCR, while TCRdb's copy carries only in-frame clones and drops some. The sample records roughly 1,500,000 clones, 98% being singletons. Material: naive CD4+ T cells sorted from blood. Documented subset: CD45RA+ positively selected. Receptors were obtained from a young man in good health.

The CDR3 loop is CASSILGAETDTQYF. CDR3 bases: TGTGCCAGTAGTATATTGGGGGCCGAGACAGATACGCAGTATTTT. The chain joins TRBV19 to TRBJ2-3, with D possibly TRBD1 on 6 matching bases. Trimming removed 2 bases at V and 3 bases at J, with 12 bases between. Germline CDR1 and CDR2: LNHDA and SQIVND (reference sequence). The CDR3 is 15 amino acids.

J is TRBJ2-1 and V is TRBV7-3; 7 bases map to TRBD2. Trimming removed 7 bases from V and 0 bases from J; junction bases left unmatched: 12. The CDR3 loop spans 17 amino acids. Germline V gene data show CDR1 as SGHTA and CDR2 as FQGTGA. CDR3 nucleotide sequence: TGTGCCAGCAAGCCCCCCCGTGGGGGGGGCTCCTACAATGAGCAGTTCTTC. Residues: CASKPPRGGGSYNEQFF.

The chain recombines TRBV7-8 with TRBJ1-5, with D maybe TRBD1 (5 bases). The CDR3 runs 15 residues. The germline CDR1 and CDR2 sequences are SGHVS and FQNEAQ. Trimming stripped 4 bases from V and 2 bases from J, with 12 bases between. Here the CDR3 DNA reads TGTGCCAGCAGCTCTCGGGACGGTGGCAATCAGCCCCAGCATTTT. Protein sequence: CASSSRDGGNQPQHF.

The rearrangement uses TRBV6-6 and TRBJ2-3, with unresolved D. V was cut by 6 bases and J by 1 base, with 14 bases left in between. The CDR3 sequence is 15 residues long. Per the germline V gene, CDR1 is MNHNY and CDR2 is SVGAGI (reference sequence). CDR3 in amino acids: CASSYHSSRTDTQYF. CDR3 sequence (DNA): TGTGCCAGCAGCTACCATTCGTCCCGCACAGATACGCAGTATTTT.

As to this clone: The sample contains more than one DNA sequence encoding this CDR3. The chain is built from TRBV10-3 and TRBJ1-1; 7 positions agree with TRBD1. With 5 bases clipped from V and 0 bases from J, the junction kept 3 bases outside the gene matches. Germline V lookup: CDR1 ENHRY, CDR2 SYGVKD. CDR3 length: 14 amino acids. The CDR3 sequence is CAISWDSMNTEAFF. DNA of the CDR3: TGTGCCATCAGTTGGGACAGCATGAACACTGAAGCTTTCTTT.

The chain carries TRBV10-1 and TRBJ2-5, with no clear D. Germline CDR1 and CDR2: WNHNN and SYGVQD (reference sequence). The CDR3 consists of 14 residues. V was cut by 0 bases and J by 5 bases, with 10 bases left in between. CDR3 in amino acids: CASSESPLVETQYF. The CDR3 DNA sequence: TGCGCCAGCAGTGAGTCTCCTTTGGTGGAGACCCAGTACTTC.